The 2 T cell receptor beta chains below come from one sample, sequenced in a study of human T cells and chemical hapten exposure. Time point specified: patch test 2, 6 weeks after DPC sensitization. Indicated treatment: therapeutic diphenylcyclopropenone sensitization with weekly scalp DPC. TCRdb itself ran the RACE reads through MiXCR, one entry per CDR3 protein. The sample yields about 140,000 distinct CDR3 sequences, approximately 10% seen once. Here the sequenced sample was whole blood, taken in connection with sensitization to the hapten diphenylcyclopropenone (DPC). The receptor set was obtained from a woman aged 45-65 years with alopecia areata. Some clones in this sample may be carry-over from other donors' samples.

The genes are TRBV6-5 and TRBJ2-4; maybe TRBD2 (5 bases). This CDR3 has 12 residues. The germline CDR1 and CDR2 sequences are MNHEY and SVGAGI. V lost 8 bases and J 13 bases, leaving 18 bases between the germline ends. The CDR3 sequence is CASSLAGGFQYF. The DNA of the CDR3 is TGTGCCAGCTCCCTGGCGGGCGGATTCCAGTACTTC.

This clonotype was seen a handful of times. CDR3: CSSSPPGAGNEQFF. The CDR3 nucleotides are TGCAGCTCTAGCCCCCCCGGGGCGGGCAATGAGCAGTTCTTC. The rearrangement joins TRBV20-1 to TRBJ2-1; D may match TRBD1 or TRBD2 (5 bases each). The CDR3 totals 14 residues. Germline V gives CDR1 DFQATT, CDR2 SNEGSKA (reference sequence).